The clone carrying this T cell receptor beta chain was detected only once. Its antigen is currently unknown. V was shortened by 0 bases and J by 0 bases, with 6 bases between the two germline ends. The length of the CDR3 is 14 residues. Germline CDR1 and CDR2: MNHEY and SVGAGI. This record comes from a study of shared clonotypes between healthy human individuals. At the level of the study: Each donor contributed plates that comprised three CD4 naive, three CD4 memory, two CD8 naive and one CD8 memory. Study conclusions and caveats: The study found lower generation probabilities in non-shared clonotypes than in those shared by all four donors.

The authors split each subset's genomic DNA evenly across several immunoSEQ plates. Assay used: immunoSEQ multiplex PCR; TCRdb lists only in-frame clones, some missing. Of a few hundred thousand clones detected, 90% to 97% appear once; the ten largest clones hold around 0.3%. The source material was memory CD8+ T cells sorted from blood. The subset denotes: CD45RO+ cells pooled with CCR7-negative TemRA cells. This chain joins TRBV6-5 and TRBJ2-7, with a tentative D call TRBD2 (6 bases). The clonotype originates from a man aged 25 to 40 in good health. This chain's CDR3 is CASSYSTSSYEQYF. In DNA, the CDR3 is TGTGCCAGCAGTTACTCGACTAGCTCCTACGAGCAGTACTTC.